This T cell receptor beta chain is from a study of T-cell reconstitution after alpha-beta-depleted transplantation in children. Unique molecular identifiers were incorporated into the prepared TCRbeta library. TCRdb passed the PCR reads through MiXCR, listing each CDR3 protein once. The sample yields about 350,000 distinct CDR3 sequences, 15% to 20% seen once. This sequence was found in a male patient under 10 years old who had a stem cell transplant for acute lymphoblastic leukemia, so the T cells may come from the graft donor. This specimen was PBMCs, mostly from graft donor cells, taken 360 days after TCRalphabeta/CD19-depleted stem cell transplant.

DNA of the CDR3: TGTGCCAGCAGCGTAGAGATGTACAGGGGGCGGTACGACGAGCAGTACTTC. Protein sequence: CASSVEMYRGRYDEQYF. V is TRBV7-6 and J is TRBJ2-7; 9 bases agree with TRBD1. After removal of 5 bases from V and 5 bases from J, the junction contained 16 bases not matched to a gene. The CDR3 contains 17 residues. CDR1 is SGHVS and CDR2 is FNYEAQ in the germline V gene.